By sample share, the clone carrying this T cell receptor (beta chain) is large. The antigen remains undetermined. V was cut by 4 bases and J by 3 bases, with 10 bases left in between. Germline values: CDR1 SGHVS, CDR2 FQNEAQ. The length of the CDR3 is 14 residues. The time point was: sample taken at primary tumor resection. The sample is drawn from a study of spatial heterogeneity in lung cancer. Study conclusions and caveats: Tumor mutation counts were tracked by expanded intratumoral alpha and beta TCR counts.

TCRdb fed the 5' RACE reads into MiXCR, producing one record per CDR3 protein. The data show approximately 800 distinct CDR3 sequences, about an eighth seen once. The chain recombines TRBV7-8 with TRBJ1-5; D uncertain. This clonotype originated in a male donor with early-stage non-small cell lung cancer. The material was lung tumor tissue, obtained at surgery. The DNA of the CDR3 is TGTGCCAGCAGCTCAAGGACGGTCAATCAGCCCCAGCATTTT. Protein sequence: CASSSRTVNQPQHF.